Reported below is one TCR beta chain. The antigen is undetermined. The CDR3 extends over 16 amino acids. Trimming pared 0 bases from V and 0 bases from J, leaving 11 bases between. Germline V gene lookup returns CDR1 SGDLS and CDR2 YYNGEE. The data were taken from a study of T cell repertoires in cytomegalovirus infection. For the study at large: Peptides in the study included HLA-C-restricted and HLA-B-restricted CMV epitopes.

TCRdb ran MiXCR on the reads and lists one entry per CDR3 protein. The sample lists around 540,000 distinct CDR3 sequences, around 35% seen once, with roughly 16% in the top ten. General study findings and limits: Cumulative frequency (of public TCR beta family members) identified carriers of CMV plus the relevant HLA.

The V and J genes are TRBV9 and TRBJ2-3; D is unclear. This sequence originates from a human donor in good health (CMV status not recorded). Some clones in this sample may be carry-over from other donors' samples. Specimen: cultured PBMCs, collected from culture after CMV antigen stimulation. CDR3 protein: CASSVGLVLSTDTQYF. The CDR3 DNA reads TGTGCCAGCAGCGTAGGCCTGGTACTGAGCACAGATACGCAGTATTTT.